This T cell receptor beta chain was documented in a study of blood T cells in healthy people across ages. Alongside a J-beta primer mix, a sample-barcoded 5' primer served in a second PCR lasting roughly 6 to 11 cycles. TCRdb ran MiXCR on the 5' RACE reads and lists one entry per CDR3 protein. The table records approximately 900,000 distinct CDR3 sequences, almost 30% of them present only once. This clonotype was seen a handful of times. CDR3 length: 15 amino acids. V was shortened by 4 bases and J by 2 bases, with 13 bases between the two germline ends. Germline V gives CDR1 LNHDA, CDR2 SQIVND (reference sequence). The same sample was also studied in work on T cells of mothers and their children. That work adds: Reverse transcription into cDNA received all extracted RNA, at around 1.4 ug per 15 ul.

This TCR derives from a woman in her forties in good health. Sequencing was carried out using blood. This chain connects TRBV19 to TRBJ2-3; D remains unclear. The CDR3 here is CASSTGRISTDTQYF. In DNA, the CDR3 is TGTGCCAGTAGTACCGGACGGATTTCCACAGATACGCAGTATTTT.